One and the same sample provided the 7 T cell receptor beta chains below, sequenced in a study of regulatory T cells in long-lasting Graves disease. The sample's time point: persistent/refractory GD, antithyroid drugs over 5 years with positive TRAb. Construction of the TCR library relied on RNA isolated from PBMCs. Through Arm-PCR of CDR3 regions and iRepertoire HTBI primers, TCR beta libraries were built. TCRdb re-called the multiplex PCR reads through MiXCR, storing one row per CDR3 protein. The sample carries nearly 350,000 distinct CDR3 sequences, roughly a fifth recorded once. The sequencing used peripheral blood mononuclear cells (PBMCs), collected when the disease was refractory, from a patient treated with antithyroid drugs. All receptors come from a female donor with Graves disease.

This clonotype was detected ten times or more. The chain couples TRBV3-1 to TRBJ1-1; maybe TRBD1 (6 bases). This CDR3 comprises 15 residues. The V end lost 1 base, the J end lost 6 bases, and 15 bases lay between the germline ends. CDR1 is LGHDT, CDR2 YNNKEL, per germline (reference sequence). The CDR3 loop is CASSQVRGPGAEAFF. In nucleotides, the CDR3 is TGTGCCAGCAGCCAAGTTCGGGGCCCAGGGGCTGAAGCTTTCTTT.

This clonotype has a count of ten or more. The chain has TRBV19 and TRBJ2-7; D is unclear. The CDR3 runs 12 residues. CDR1 LNHDA and CDR2 SQIVND come from the germline V gene (reference sequence). The V end lost 7 bases, the J end lost 5 bases, and 12 bases lay between the germline ends. This chain's CDR3 is CASTGVRHEQYF. CDR3 DNA: TGTGCCAGTACAGGCGTGCGACACGAGCAGTACTTC.

This clonotype has ten or more counts. This chain joins TRBV28 and TRBJ1-3; tentative D call: TRBD1 (6 bases). V was cut by 7 bases and J by 4 bases, with 17 bases left in between. CDR3 length equals 15 residues. Germline CDR1 reads MDHEN; CDR2 reads SYDVKM. CDR3 in DNA: TGTGCCAGCAAAGGGGGAAGGCTATGGGGAAACACCATATATTTT. It specifies CASKGGRLWGNTIYF.

This chain uses TRBV30 with TRBJ2-2; TRBD1 aligns across 10 bases. Germline V gives CDR1 GTSNPN, CDR2 SVGIG (reference sequence). The length of the CDR3 is 14 residues. J was trimmed by 4 bases and V by 5 bases; bases with no gene match: 4. CDR3 sequence (DNA): TGTGCCTGGGGGACAGGGGCCATCACCGGGGAGCTGTTTTTT. Translation gives CAWGTGAITGELFF.

This clonotype appeared many times. The genes are TRBV12-3 or TRBV12-4 and TRBJ1-2; 8 nucleotides line up with TRBD1. Germline trimming cut 6 bases from V and 9 bases from J; bases unmatched to any gene: 9. The CDR3 loop spans 13 amino acids. The chain's CDR3 is CASSMTGVARYTF. The CDR3 region has the DNA TGTGCCAGCAGCATGACAGGGGTAGCACGCTACACCTTC.

This clonotype was seen repeatedly, ten times or more. The DNA for the CDR3 is TGTGCCAGCAGCGCGAGCACCTACGAGCAGTACTTC. This sequence encodes CASSASTYEQYF. The chain uses TRBV28 and TRBJ2-7; D is unclear. The CDR3 covers 12 residues. Germline assignment: CDR1 MDHEN and CDR2 SYDVKM. V lost 6 bases to trimming and J lost 2 bases, with 8 bases between them.

The genes are TRBV5-1 and TRBJ2-7, with 7 bases aligning to TRBD2. This CDR3 has 13 residues. Germline CDR1 reads SGHRS; CDR2 reads YFSETQ. V was clipped by 6 bases and J by 4 bases; unmatched bases: 7. In DNA, the CDR3 is TGCGCCAGCACCCGTGGGGAGGGATACGAGCAGTACTTC. Amino acids: CASTRGEGYEQYF.